These 20 T cell receptor beta chains originate from one sample sequenced in a study of blood T cell repertoires in COVID-19. Measured with immunoSEQ multiplex PCR; TCRdb has only the in-frame clones, and not every one. The sample has some 300,000 clones, 86% seen once. Sequencing was done on a sample of peripheral blood. These TCRs come from an older woman with COVID-19, enrolled during active disease.

This chain connects TRBV10-3 to TRBJ2-7, with TRBD2 matching over 8 bases. The germline CDR1 and CDR2 sequences are ENHRY and SYGVKD. The CDR3 covers 13 residues. V lost 4 bases, J lost 4 bases, and 3 bases stayed unmatched. The CDR3 DNA sequence: TGTGCCATCAGTGGAGGACTAGCTTACGAGCAGTACTTC. Protein product: CAISGGLAYEQYF.

This clone was picked up one time. The chain carries TRBV5-1 and TRBJ2-7, with TRBD2 matching over 7 bases. Trimming removed 2 bases from V and 0 bases from J; junction bases left unmatched: 5. CDR3 size: 15 residues. Germline V lookup: CDR1 SGHRS, CDR2 YFSETQ. The CDR3 DNA follows: TGCGCCAGCAGCTTTAGGCGGGGGACCTCCTACGAGCAGTACTTC. As protein: CASSFRRGTSYEQYF.

V gene TRBV30 combines with J gene TRBJ1-5; 8 bases fit TRBD1. The junction had 6 bases not matched to a gene; V was cut back by 7 bases and J by 7 bases. The CDR3 length is 12 residues. Germline lookup yields CDR1 GTSNPN and CDR2 SVGIG (reference sequence). In nucleotides, the CDR3 is TGTGCCTCCGGACAGGGTGGGCAGCCCCAGCATTTT. Encoded protein: CASGQGGQPQHF.

This clone was recorded a few times. The CDR3 DNA is TGTGCTAGTGGTCTCCGACAGGCGAACTATGGCTACACCTTC. Translated: CASGLRQANYGYTF. The chain is built from TRBV12-5 and TRBJ1-2; tentative D call: TRBD1 (6 bases). The CDR3 contains 14 residues. V was shortened by 5 bases and J by 2 bases, with 12 bases between the two germline ends. Germline loops: CDR1 LGHNT, CDR2 FRNRAP.

The V gene is TRBV7-9, the J gene TRBJ1-3, with D perhaps matching TRBD1 (5 bases). This CDR3 is 16 amino acids long. The germline V and J ends were trimmed by 5 bases and 1 base, with 15 bases remaining between them. Germline V gives CDR1 SEHNR, CDR2 FQNEAQ (reference sequence). For the CDR3, the DNA is TGTGCCAGCAGCCCCCCTCGGGCAGGGTCTGGAAACACCATATATTTT. It yields the protein CASSPPRAGSGNTIYF.

This chain links TRBV6-1 with TRBJ1-1; 8 bases are a match to TRBD1. The CDR3 spans 15 residues. The V and J ends lost 0 bases and 5 bases, in that order; junction bases with no gene match: 5. Germline CDR1 MNHNS, CDR2 SASEGT. In DNA form, the CDR3 reads TGTGCCAGCAGTGAAGCCGACAGGGGTAGGACTGAAGCTTTCTTT. This translates into CASSEADRGRTEAFF.

The V call is TRBV4-1, the J call TRBJ2-2; the match to TRBD2 covers 10 bases. Trimming took 6 bases from V and 0 from J; bases not matched to a gene: 10. Germline values: CDR1 MGHRA, CDR2 YSYEKL. The CDR3 is made up of 18 amino acids. CDR3 coding DNA: TGCGCCAGCAGTCGGACTAGCGGAGTTATCGCGAACACCGGGGAGCTGTTTTTT. Translated, it gives CASSRTSGVIANTGELFF.

V usage is TRBV6-5 and J usage is TRBJ2-3; D call uncertain. The CDR3 totals 15 residues. V was shortened by 5 bases and J by 1 base, with 13 bases between the two germline ends. Looked up from germline, CDR1 is MNHEY and CDR2 is SVGAGI. In DNA, the CDR3 is TGTGCCAGCAGTCATTATCCGAGCGGCACAGATACGCAGTATTTT. Translating gives CASSHYPSGTDTQYF.

V gene TRBV19 combines with J gene TRBJ2-2; tentative D call: TRBD2 (5 bases). Trimming left V 3 bases short and J 11 bases short, with 7 bases between. Germline CDR1 is LNHDA and CDR2 is SQIVND (reference sequence). The CDR3 has 11 residues. Here the CDR3 reads CASSMREELFF. Here the CDR3 DNA reads TGTGCCAGTAGTATGAGGGAAGAGCTGTTTTTT. The full variable domain, with the rest looked up from reference TRBV19 and TRBJ2-2, is DGGITQSPKYLFRKEGQNVTLSCEQNLNHDAMYWYRQDPGQGLRLIYYSQIVNDFQKGDIAEGYSVSREKKESFPLTVTSAQKNPTAFYLCASSMREELFFGEGSRLTVL.

This sequence joins TRBV2 and TRBJ2-3; D might be TRBD1 (6 bases). The V gene's germline CDR1 is SNHLY and CDR2 FYNNEI. Deletions cut 8 bases from V and 6 bases from J, with 12 bases between. CDR3 length: 12 amino acids. CDR3 protein: CASRQEEDTQYF. The CDR3 nucleotides read TGTGCCAGCCGACAGGAAGAGGATACGCAGTATTTT.

This chain joins TRBV6-4 and TRBJ2-1, with 9 nucleotides matching TRBD1. Germline loops: CDR1 MRHNA, CDR2 SNTAGT. This CDR3 is built from 16 residues. V lost 3 bases, J lost 8 bases, and 11 bases stayed unmatched. CDR3 amino acids: CASSEDAGQGRDEQFF. The CDR3 coding sequence is TGTGCCAGCAGTGAGGACGCGGGACAGGGTAGGGATGAGCAGTTCTTC.

This clone came up once. V is TRBV5-4 and J is TRBJ2-7; 7 nucleotides agree with TRBD1. V shed 2 bases, J shed 7 bases, and the junction held 6 bases outside the gene matches. The CDR3 sequence is 13 residues long. CDR1 and CDR2 from the germline V gene are SGHNT and YYREEE (reference sequence). CDR3 protein: CASSFEGAREQYF. As DNA, the CDR3 is TGTGCCAGCAGCTTCGAGGGGGCGCGTGAGCAGTACTTC. Variable domain in full (rest from reference TRBV5-4 and TRBJ2-7): ETGVTQSPTHLIKTRGQQVTLRCSSQSGHNTVSWYQQALGQGPQFIFQYYREEENGRGNFPPRFSGLQFPNYSSELNVNALELDDSALYLCASSFEGAREQYFGPGTRLTVT.

This chain joins TRBV6-5 and TRBJ1-1; weak D call: TRBD1 (6 bases). Looked up from germline, CDR1 is MNHEY and CDR2 is SVGAGI. The CDR3 contains 13 residues. V shed 6 bases and J shed 10 bases, with 18 bases lying between them. The CDR3: CASSPPIGGAAFF. In DNA form, the CDR3 reads TGTGCCAGCAGCCCCCCAATCGGGGGGGCAGCTTTCTTT.

This clone occurred a few times. The rearrangement joins TRBV15 to TRBJ2-5, with D possibly matching TRBD2 (6 bases). The CDR3 has 14 residues. The V end lost 9 bases, the J end lost 5 bases, and 19 bases lay between the germline ends. Germline CDR1 is LNHNV and CDR2 is YYDKDF (reference sequence). CDR3 sequence (DNA): TGTGCCACGAACCCCCAACGGGGAGGCGAGACCCAGTACTTC. This encodes CATNPQRGGETQYF. The full variable domain, with the rest looked up from reference TRBV15 and TRBJ2-5, is DAMVIQNPRYQVTQFGKPVTLSCSQTLNHNVMYWYQQKSSQAPKLLFHYYDKDFNNEADTPDNFQSRRPNTSFCFLDIRSPGLGDTAMYLCATNPQRGGETQYFGPGTRLLVL.

The chain uses TRBV7-6 and TRBJ2-7; 11 nucleotides match TRBD2. V dropped 2 bases and J dropped 0; count of bases not matched to a gene: 12. Germline assignment: CDR1 SGHVS and CDR2 FNYEAQ. The CDR3 has 19 residues. The CDR3 here is CASSLNIASGGPSSYEQYF. As DNA, the CDR3 is TGTGCCAGCAGCTTAAATATTGCTAGCGGGGGGCCCAGCTCCTACGAGCAGTACTTC.

This clone was picked up a small number of times. The V gene is TRBV4-2, the J gene TRBJ1-2; D may be TRBD1 (6 bases). The V gene lost 8 bases and the J gene lost 4 bases, with 11 bases spanning the gap. Germline V lookup: CDR1 LGHNA, CDR2 YNFKEQ. The CDR3 runs to 12 residues. Here the CDR3 reads CASEGGSYGYTF. The CDR3 bases are TGTGCCAGCGAAGGGGGATCCTATGGCTACACCTTC.

This clone has just a few counts. The chain uses TRBV11-2 and TRBJ1-2; 10 bases agree with TRBD1. Germline assignment: CDR1 SGHAT and CDR2 FQNNGV. This CDR3 region has 13 residues. V shed 5 bases, J shed 7 bases, and the junction held 4 bases outside the gene matches. The CDR3 loop is CASSPGQGSGYTF. CDR3 nucleotide sequence: TGTGCCAGCAGCCCGGGACAGGGGTCTGGCTACACCTTC.

The gene calls are TRBV2 and TRBJ2-1, with 8 bases that match TRBD1. CDR3 length: 13 amino acids. With V trimmed by 5 bases and J by 6 bases, 3 bases remained unmatched. Germline CDR1 is SNHLY and CDR2 is FYNNEI. The CDR3 DNA sequence: TGTGCCAGCAGTTCCACAGGGGGCAATGAGCAGTTCTTC. Its protein is CASSSTGGNEQFF.

The J gene is TRBJ1-2, the V gene TRBV5-1; no clear D gene. Trimming took off 0 bases at V and 6 bases at J, with 12 bases between the two ends. The CDR3 extends over 14 amino acids. Germline V CDR1 and CDR2: SGHRS, YFSETQ. CDR3 amino acids: CASSLGAGSDGYTF. In DNA, the CDR3 is TGCGCCAGCAGCTTGGGGGCAGGCTCGGATGGCTACACCTTC.

The V gene is TRBV24-1, the J gene TRBJ2-7; weak D call: TRBD1 (6 bases). The CDR3 is 12 residues long. Germline V lookup: CDR1 KGHDR, CDR2 SFDVKD. V lost 4 bases to trimming and J lost 9 bases, with 12 bases between them. The CDR3 sequence: CATSEVGARQYF. The CDR3 nucleotides read TGTGCCACCAGTGAGGTGGGGGCAAGGCAGTACTTC.